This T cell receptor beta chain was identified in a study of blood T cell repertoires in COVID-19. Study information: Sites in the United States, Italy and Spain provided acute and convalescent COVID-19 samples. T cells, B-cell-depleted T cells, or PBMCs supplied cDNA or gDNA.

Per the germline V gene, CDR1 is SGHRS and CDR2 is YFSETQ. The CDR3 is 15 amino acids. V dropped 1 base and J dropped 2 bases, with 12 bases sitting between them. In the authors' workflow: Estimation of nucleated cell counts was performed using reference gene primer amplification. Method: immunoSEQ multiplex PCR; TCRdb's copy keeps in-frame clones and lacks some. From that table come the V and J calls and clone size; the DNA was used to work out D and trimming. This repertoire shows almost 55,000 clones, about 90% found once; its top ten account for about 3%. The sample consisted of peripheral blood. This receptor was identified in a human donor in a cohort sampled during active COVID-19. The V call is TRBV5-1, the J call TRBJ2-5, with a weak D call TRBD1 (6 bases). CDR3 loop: CASSLSGQSQETQYF. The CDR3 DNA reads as TGCGCCAGCAGCTTGAGTGGACAGTCACAAGAGACCCAGTACTTC.